Listed below are T cell receptor beta chains from one sample, sequenced in a study of siplizumab effects on memory and regulatory T cells. Generated by immunoSEQ multiplex PCR, the TCRdb table keeps only in-frame clones and is missing some. The sample shows 100,000 to 110,000 clones, around 90% of them seen only once. The sequenced sample consisted of CD4+ T cells sorted from blood. The receptors stem from a human donor in good health. The CDR3 runs from the conserved cysteine through the conserved F or W. D genes are given only for firm matches. Only part of the rows carry a size: once, few, many, or a class if the clone is expanded.

>TRBJ2-1|once|-|TRBV13
CASSPMLNREDPYNEQFF
TGTGCCAGCAGCCCCATGTTGAACAGGGAGGACCCCTACAATGAGCAGTTCTTC
>TRBJ1-1|-|-|TRBV6-6
CASGVRGEAFF
TGTGCCAGCGGGGTCCGGGGTGAAGCTTTCTTT
>TRBJ1-1|-|-|TRBV18
CASSLVGMNTEAFF
TGTGCCAGCTCACTCGTAGGGATGAACACTGAAGCTTTCTTT
>TRBJ2-7|-|-|TRBV19
CASSIPRSSGYEQYF
TGTGCCAGTAGTATTCCCAGGTCCTCCGGCTACGAGCAGTACTTC
>TRBJ2-2|-|TRBD1|TRBV27
CASSQRTGTNTGELFF
TGTGCCAGCAGTCAAAGGACAGGGACGAACACCGGGGAGCTGTTTTTT
>TRBJ2-3|-|-|TRBV18
CASSPPRGFTDTQYF
TGTGCCAGCTCACCACCCCGGGGATTCACAGATACGCAGTATTTT
>TRBJ2-3|-|-|TRBV4-3
CASSQGSVNTQYF
TGCGCCAGCAGCCAAGGGAGCGTTAATACGCAGTATTTT
>TRBJ2-7|-|TRBD1|TRBV7-9
CASGDTGTARDEQYF
TGTGCCAGCGGGGATACCGGGACAGCCAGGGACGAGCAGTACTTC
>TRBJ2-2|-|-|TRBV18
CASSPNIGKLNTGELFF
TGTGCCAGCTCACCGAATATCGGTAAACTGAACACCGGGGAGCTGTTTTTT
>TRBJ2-1|-|TRBD2|TRBV7-3
CASSPLAGGTYNEQFF
TGTGCCAGCAGCCCACTAGCGGGGGGCACCTACAATGAGCAGTTCTTC
>TRBJ1-5|-|-|TRBV30
CALVQGGNQPQHF
TGTGCGTTGGTGCAGGGAGGCAATCAGCCCCAGCATTTT
>TRBJ2-7|-|-|TRBV18
CASSPAYEQYF
TGTGCCAGCTCACCAGCCTACGAGCAGTACTTC
>TRBJ2-1|-|-|TRBV18
CASSPSSGSYNEQFF
TGTGCCAGCTCACCATCTTCGGGGAGTTACAATGAGCAGTTCTTC
>TRBJ1-3|once|-|TRBV19
CASSMIRDADTIYF
TGTGCCAGTAGTATGATCCGGGACGCGGACACCATATATTTT
>TRBJ2-2|-|-|TRBV6-5
CASSLGRVPGELFF
TGTGCCAGCAGTTTGGGGCGGGTTCCCGGGGAGCTGTTTTTT
>TRBJ2-2|-|TRBD2|TRBV7-2
CASSTSGGNTGELFF
TGTGCCAGCAGCACTAGCGGGGGAAACACCGGGGAGCTGTTTTTT
>TRBJ2-5|-|-|TRBV6-6
CASSRTPDQETQYF
TGTGCCAGCAGTAGGACCCCCGACCAAGAGACCCAGTACTTC
>TRBJ2-2|-|-|TRBV28
CASSFFKGNTGELFF
TGTGCCAGCAGTTTCTTTAAGGGTAACACCGGGGAGCTGTTTTTT
>TRBJ2-2|once|-|TRBV11-1
CASSQTGRANTGELFF
TGTGCCAGCAGCCAAACAGGGAGGGCGAACACCGGGGAGCTGTTTTTT
>TRBJ2-5|once|TRBD2|TRBV7-2
CASSLEDAGGFQETQYF
TGTGCCAGCAGCTTAGAGGATGCCGGGGGGTTTCAAGAGACCCAGTACTTC
>TRBJ2-3|once|TRBD2|TRBV7-9
CASSPGTSGGAHTDTQYF
TGTGCCAGCAGCCCAGGGACTAGCGGGGGGGCCCACACAGATACGCAGTATTTT
>TRBJ2-2|-|-|TRBV21-1
CASSKEAADTGELFF
TGTGCCAGCAGCAAAGAGGCCGCAGACACCGGGGAGCTGTTTTTT
>TRBJ2-3|once|-|TRBV10-1
CASSESGGPEHTQYF
TGCGCCAGCAGTGAGTCTGGAGGGCCGGAGCACACGCAGTATTTT
>TRBJ1-6|-|-|TRBV5-4
CASSSMVSSPLHF
TGTGCCAGCAGCTCGATGGTGTCCTCACCCCTCCACTTT
>TRBJ2-7|once|TRBD1|TRBV18
CASSPIPPWDRVPLSYEQYF
TGTGCCAGCTCACCAATTCCCCCATGGGACAGGGTACCCCTCTCCTACGAGCAGTACTTC
>TRBJ2-7|-|TRBD1|TRBV11-2
CASSLGQGTGEQYF
TGTGCCAGCAGCTTAGGACAGGGGACGGGGGAGCAGTACTTC
>TRBJ1-2|-|-|TRBV29-1
CSGRQGIYGYTF
TGCAGCGGGCGGCAGGGGATCTATGGCTACACCTTC
>TRBJ1-1|once|-|TRBV2
CASSELGENTEAFF
TGTGCCAGCAGTGAATTGGGGGAGAACACTGAAGCTTTCTTT
>TRBJ2-1|-|TRBD2|TRBV5-4
CASRDSGGQTYNEQFF
TGTGCCAGCAGGGATAGCGGGGGGCAGACCTACAATGAGCAGTTCTTC
>TRBJ1-2|-|TRBD1|TRBV13
CASSSARRTGGYTF
TGTGCCAGCAGTTCCGCCCGTCGGACAGGAGGCTACACCTTC
>TRBJ2-3|-|-|TRBV25-1
CASNDLGTDTQYF
TGTGCCAGCAACGACCTAGGCACAGATACGCAGTATTTT
>TRBJ1-4|-|-|TRBV18
CASSPTGSGFATNEKLFF
TGTGCCAGCTCACCAACTGGGAGCGGTTTTGCAACTAATGAAAAACTGTTTTTT
>TRBJ1-5|-|-|TRBV7-2
CASSLRQVPNQPQHF
TGTGCCAGCAGCCTGCGGCAGGTTCCCAATCAGCCCCAGCATTTT
>TRBJ2-2|-|-|TRBV21-1
CASSKVAGGWTGELFF
TGTGCCAGCAGCAAAGTGGCAGGGGGATGGACCGGGGAGCTGTTTTTT
>TRBJ2-5|-|TRBD1|TRBV28
CASSFDPTGEETQYF
TGTGCCAGCAGTTTTGACCCGACAGGGGAAGAGACCCAGTACTTC
>TRBJ2-7|-|-|TRBV14
CASSQDPSASYEQYF
TGTGCCAGCAGCCAAGACCCCTCTGCATCCTACGAGCAGTACTTC
>TRBJ2-1|-|-|TRBV7-3
CASSLRGTRYNEQFF
TGTGCCAGCAGCTTAAGGGGGACGAGATACAATGAGCAGTTCTTC
>TRBJ1-5|-|-|TRBV27
CASRTRVFSNQPQHF
TGTGCCAGCCGAACCAGGGTTTTTAGCAATCAGCCCCAGCATTTT
>TRBJ1-2|-|-|TRBV30
CAWRKGGPVLGYTF
TGTGCCTGGAGGAAGGGTGGGCCAGTTTTGGGCTACACCTTC
>TRBJ2-1|-|-|TRBV19
CASSEPSGDTYNEQFF
TGTGCCAGTAGTGAACCCTCGGGAGACACCTACAATGAGCAGTTCTTC
>TRBJ1-2|few|-|TRBV4-3
CASSQEPRTNYGYTF
TGCGCCAGCAGCCAAGAACCGAGAACTAACTATGGCTACACCTTC
>TRBJ2-7|-|-|TRBV19
CASSIDLSGYEQYF
TGTGCCAGTAGTATAGATCTATCGGGCTACGAGCAGTACTTC
>TRBJ1-5|-|TRBD1|TRBV10-3
CAISDRDGGYQPQHF
TGTGCCATCTCGGACAGGGATGGAGGGTATCAGCCCCAGCATTTT
>TRBJ1-6|-|-|TRBV18
CASSPNLGGNNSPLHF
TGTGCCAGCTCACCTAATTTGGGGGGAAATAATTCACCCCTCCACTTT
>TRBJ1-5|-|-|TRBV5-1
CASRVGDSNQPQHF
TGCGCCAGCAGGGTTGGAGATAGCAATCAGCCCCAGCATTTT
>TRBJ2-6|once|-|TRBV7-3
CASSFGGPGANVLTF
TGTGCCAGCAGCTTCGGGGGCCCTGGGGCCAACGTCCTGACTTTC
>TRBJ2-3|-|-|TRBV9
CASSVSPTVRTDTQYF
TGTGCCAGCAGCGTATCTCCTACGGTGAGGACAGATACGCAGTATTTT
>TRBJ1-5|-|TRBD1|TRBV19
CATLSGQGLSQPQHF
TGTGCCACCTTATCGGGACAGGGGTTATCTCAGCCCCAGCATTTT
>TRBJ2-2|few|TRBD2|TRBV9
CASSAPGLATGELFF
TGTGCCAGCAGCGCACCGGGACTAGCGACCGGGGAGCTGTTTTTT
>TRBJ1-5|-|-|TRBV29-1
CSVGATSNQPQHF
TGCAGCGTTGGGGCAACTAGCAATCAGCCCCAGCATTTT
>TRBJ2-7|-|TRBD1|TRBV10-3
CAISESRGQTYEQYF
TGTGCCATCAGTGAGTCTAGGGGGCAGACCTACGAGCAGTACTTC
>TRBJ2-7|few|TRBD2|TRBV7-2
CASSLSLGGRDEQYF
TGTGCCAGCTCCCTGAGTCTGGGGGGGAGGGACGAGCAGTACTTC
>TRBJ1-4|-|-|TRBV7-9
CASSLARVGVGEKLFF
TGTGCCAGCAGCTTAGCGCGTGTTGGGGTGGGTGAAAAACTGTTTTTT
>TRBJ2-1|-|-|TRBV7-3
CASSLLGENNEQFF
TGTGCCAGCAGCTTACTCGGCGAGAACAATGAGCAGTTCTTC
>TRBJ2-7|-|-|TRBV18
CASSSPGAGGAYEQYF
TGTGCCAGCTCATCCCCGGGGGCAGGGGGAGCCTACGAGCAGTACTTC